This TCR beta chain was sequenced during a study of T cell responses to AZD1222 COVID-19 vaccine. General observations from the study: Reportedly, nearly half the spike-specific TCRs target unmutated variant regions. Following two doses of AZD1222, Spike-specific TCR breadth and depth rose.

This clone was seen only once. Its target is unknown. Data came from immunoSEQ multiplex PCR; TCRdb stores just in-frame clones and leaves some out. This table has about 120,000 clones, roughly 90% appearing once. The CDR3 is 15 residues long. J was trimmed by 3 bases and V by 3 bases; bases with no gene match: 4. In germline, CDR1 is SGHTS, CDR2 YDEGEE. The gene calls are TRBV5-8 and TRBJ2-7; 12 positions match TRBD2. This receptor was obtained from an adult in good health. The source material was peripheral blood, sampled on day 0 of AZD1222 vaccination. As DNA, the CDR3 is TGTGCCAGCAGCTCAACTAGCGGGGGGTTCTACGAGCAGTACTTC. Its protein is CASSSTSGGFYEQYF.